The source of this T cell receptor (beta chain) is a study of T cell changes during pregnancy in multiple sclerosis. Sequencing used immunoSEQ multiplex PCR; TCRdb keeps in-frame clones, though not all of them. The table lists some 56,000 clones, 92% of them singletons. This clone was picked up one time. With 5 bases removed from V and 8 bases from J, the gap between germline ends came to 15 bases. Germline-derived CDR1 and CDR2 are SGHAT and FQNNGV. CDR3 length: 13 amino acids. This receptor was obtained from a female donor with multiple sclerosis, enrolled in a pregnancy study. The specimen was CD4+ T cells from peripheral blood mononuclear cells, collected after pregnancy. This chain links TRBV11-2 with TRBJ1-2, with a weak D call TRBD1 (6 bases). CDR3 coding DNA: TGTGCCAGCAGCCAGGACAGTGCCTGGGGCTACACCTTC. It yields the protein CASSQDSAWGYTF.